The 6 T cell receptor beta chains given below trace back to one sample, sequenced in a study of human T cells and chemical hapten exposure. The time point here: pre-sensitization, week 0. Treatment defined: therapeutic diphenylcyclopropenone sensitization with weekly scalp DPC. TCRdb passed the RACE reads through MiXCR, listing each CDR3 protein once. The sample consists of 300,000 to 450,000 distinct CDR3 sequences, 5.5% of them appearing once. The sample was whole blood, taken in connection with sensitization to the hapten diphenylcyclopropenone (DPC). The receptors were gathered from a woman between 18 and 29 years old with alopecia areata. Some clones in this sample may be carry-over from other donors' samples.

The chain couples TRBV6-1 to TRBJ2-5; D is uncertain. The V end was cut by 7 bases, the J end by 5 bases, with 11 bases between. The V gene's germline CDR1 is MNHNS and CDR2 SASEGT. The CDR3 covers 12 residues. CDR3 amino acids: CASMKGMETQYF. CDR3 sequence (DNA): TGTGCCAGCATGAAGGGTATGGAGACCCAGTACTTC.

In its sample, this clonotype was seen a few times. The chain uses TRBV3-1 and TRBJ1-2; no definite D call. With 4 bases removed from V and 0 bases from J, the gap between germline ends came to 12 bases. The CDR3 extends over 15 amino acids. Germline V gene lookup returns CDR1 LGHDT and CDR2 YNNKEL (reference sequence). The DNA of the CDR3 is TGTGCCAGCAGCCGGGAGGAGAGTGCTAACTATGGCTACACCTTC. As protein: CASSREESANYGYTF.

This clonotype was seen ten or more times. This chain joins TRBV28 and TRBJ1-3; TRBD1 might be the D (5 bases). The V gene's germline CDR1 is MDHEN and CDR2 SYDVKM. Deletions cut 9 bases from V and 4 bases from J, with 22 bases between. CDR3 length equals 16 residues. Here the CDR3 reads CASTTRAGPRGNTIYF. CDR3 in DNA: TGTGCCAGTACCACACGGGCGGGGCCGAGGGGAAACACCATATATTTT.

This clonotype has ten or more counts. The chain links TRBV9 to TRBJ2-2, with D maybe TRBD2 (6 bases). The CDR3 length is 18 residues. Germline lookup yields CDR1 SGDLS and CDR2 YYNGEE. Trimming removed 4 bases at V and 0 bases at J, with 19 bases between. The CDR3 DNA reads TGTGCCAGCAGCTCCTATCACAGCGGGCGCGCGAACACCGGGGAGCTGTTTTTT. This translates into CASSSYHSGRANTGELFF.

This clonotype came up many times. The V call is TRBV14, the J call TRBJ1-5, with D perhaps TRBD1 (5 bases). Trimming removed 1 base from V and 6 bases from J, with 13 bases in between. Germline CDR1 is SGHDN and CDR2 is FVKESK. The CDR3 loop spans 15 amino acids. CDR3 residues: CASSQGSGPGQPQHF. The CDR3 DNA reads as TGTGCCAGCAGCCAAGGATCAGGGCCGGGTCAGCCCCAGCATTTT.

This clonotype was counted at least ten times. J is TRBJ1-6 and V is TRBV4-1, with no clear D. Germline loops: CDR1 MGHRA, CDR2 YSYEKL. The germline V and J ends were trimmed by 0 bases and 7 bases, with 10 bases remaining between them. The CDR3 totals 15 residues. This CDR3 reads CASSQEWLGNSPLHF. As DNA, the CDR3 is TGCGCCAGCAGCCAAGAATGGCTAGGGAATTCACCCCTCCACTTT.